The rows below give T cell receptor beta chains drawn from one sample of a study of T cells in Graves' hyperthyroidism and ophthalmopathy. TCRdb ran MiXCR on the multiplex PCR reads and lists one entry per CDR3 protein. The sample has hundreds of thousands of distinct CDR3 sequences, more than 30% seen once. The material sequenced was blood. The origin of the receptors is a young man with Graves' hyperthyroidism. Both conserved end residues are part of each CDR3. D genes are given only for firm matches. Expanded clones are given a class, and other clones once, few, many or no size at all.

v_gene: TRBV19
d_gene: NA
abundance: many
j_gene: TRBJ1-1
CDR3nt: TGTGCCAGTAGTATGGGGCTTGGGACTGAAGCTTTCTTT
CDR3aa: CASSMGLGTEAFF

v_gene: TRBV10-3
d_gene: NA
abundance: few
j_gene: TRBJ1-2
CDR3nt: TGTGCCAGCAGTCTCGACGGAACGGGTCCGAGGGGCTACACCTTC
CDR3aa: CASSLDGTGPRGYTF

v_gene: TRBV2
d_gene: NA
abundance: NA
j_gene: TRBJ2-1
CDR3nt: TGTGCCAGCAGTGAGCTGTCGGGTTACAATGAGCAGTTCTTC
CDR3aa: CASSELSGYNEQFF

v_gene: TRBV12-3/TRBV12-4
d_gene: NA
abundance: few
j_gene: TRBJ1-3
CDR3nt: TGTGCCAGCAGTTTAACCATAAACACCATATATTTT
CDR3aa: CASSLTINTIYF

v_gene: TRBV5-1
d_gene: NA
abundance: NA
j_gene: TRBJ2-7
CDR3nt: TGTGCCAGCAGCTTGGAGGGGGGGATAAGCGACGAGCAGTACTTC
CDR3aa: CASSLEGGISDEQYF

v_gene: TRBV12-3/TRBV12-4
d_gene: NA
abundance: NA
j_gene: TRBJ2-2
CDR3nt: TGTGCAGCCCGCCGGCTCCTCACCGGGGAGCTGTTTTTT
CDR3aa: CAARRLLTGELFF

v_gene: TRBV29-1
d_gene: TRBD1
abundance: many
j_gene: TRBJ2-7
CDR3nt: TGCAGCGCTACCGGGACAGAGGACGCCGAGCAGTACTTC
CDR3aa: CSATGTEDAEQYF

v_gene: TRBV4-1
d_gene: NA
abundance: NA
j_gene: TRBJ2-2
CDR3nt: TGCGCCAGCAGCCGCGAGCCCGGGGGCGGGGAGCTGTTTTTT
CDR3aa: CASSREPGGGELFF

v_gene: TRBV7-2
d_gene: NA
abundance: many
j_gene: TRBJ1-4
CDR3nt: TGTGCCAGCAGCTTAGCCAGGGCTGAAAAACTGTTTTTT
CDR3aa: CASSLARAEKLFF

v_gene: TRBV10-3
d_gene: TRBD1
abundance: NA
j_gene: TRBJ1-3
CDR3nt: TGTGCCAGCAGTGGGACAGGACCCTCTGGAAACACCATATATTTT
CDR3aa: CASSGTGPSGNTIYF

v_gene: TRBV12-3/TRBV12-4
d_gene: NA
abundance: NA
j_gene: TRBJ2-5
CDR3nt: TGTGCCAGCAGGGGGGGACGGAGCCAAGAGACCCAGTACTTC
CDR3aa: CASRGGRSQETQYF

v_gene: TRBV11-2
d_gene: NA
abundance: many
j_gene: TRBJ2-5
CDR3nt: TGTGCCAGCAGCCGAAGAGAGACCCAGTACTTC
CDR3aa: CASSRRETQYF

v_gene: TRBV18
d_gene: NA
abundance: few
j_gene: TRBJ2-7
CDR3nt: TGTGCCAGCTCACCACCGTTAGGAGACGAGCAGTACTTC
CDR3aa: CASSPPLGDEQYF

v_gene: TRBV5-1
d_gene: TRBD1
abundance: NA
j_gene: TRBJ2-2
CDR3nt: TGCGCCACCGGGGACAGGGACACCGGGGAGCTGTTTTTT
CDR3aa: CATGDRDTGELFF

v_gene: TRBV11-2
d_gene: NA
abundance: NA
j_gene: TRBJ1-1
CDR3nt: TGTGCCAGCAGCTTTTGGGACATCCGGCAGGCGAACACTGAAGCTTTCTTT
CDR3aa: CASSFWDIRQANTEAFF

v_gene: TRBV2
d_gene: TRBD1
abundance: many
j_gene: TRBJ2-7
CDR3nt: TGTGCCAGCAGTGAATCAGGGGGCTTCCACGAGCAGTACTTC
CDR3aa: CASSESGGFHEQYF

v_gene: TRBV7-3
d_gene: NA
abundance: NA
j_gene: TRBJ2-5
CDR3nt: TGTGCCAGCAGCTTAACCGGGGGAGTGTCAGAGACCCAGTACTTC
CDR3aa: CASSLTGGVSETQYF

v_gene: TRBV10-3
d_gene: TRBD1
abundance: many
j_gene: TRBJ2-5
CDR3nt: TGTGCCATCAGTGAGAAGGGACAGGGGGGAAGAAAAGAGACCCAGTACTTC
CDR3aa: CAISEKGQGGRKETQYF

v_gene: TRBV6-5
d_gene: TRBD1
abundance: NA
j_gene: TRBJ2-2
CDR3nt: TGTGCCAGCAGTGAGACAGGGAGTGGGCGCACCGGGGAGCTGTTTTTT
CDR3aa: CASSETGSGRTGELFF

v_gene: TRBV7-2
d_gene: NA
abundance: many
j_gene: TRBJ1-1
CDR3nt: TGTGCCAGCAGCTTAACTGGGGGCCAGGAAGCTTTCTTT
CDR3aa: CASSLTGGQEAFF

v_gene: TRBV9
d_gene: NA
abundance: many
j_gene: TRBJ1-1
CDR3nt: TGTGCCAGCGGGTACGGACTGAACACTGAAGCTTTCTTT
CDR3aa: CASGYGLNTEAFF

v_gene: TRBV14
d_gene: NA
abundance: few
j_gene: TRBJ2-6
CDR3nt: TGTGCCAGCAGCCCAGAGCAGCGCTTACTCTCTGGGGCCAACGTCCTGACTTTC
CDR3aa: CASSPEQRLLSGANVLTF

v_gene: TRBV7-9
d_gene: NA
abundance: many
j_gene: TRBJ1-5
CDR3nt: TGTGCCAGCAATGCTGGGGGGCTCAATCAGCCCCAGCATTTT
CDR3aa: CASNAGGLNQPQHF

v_gene: TRBV5-1
d_gene: NA
abundance: many
j_gene: TRBJ1-2
CDR3nt: TGCGCCAGCAGCTTGAGAGAAAGCGAAGCTAACTATGGCTACACCTTC
CDR3aa: CASSLRESEANYGYTF